The clone carrying this TCR beta chain was picked up many times. Antigen specificity is unknown. The entry originates in a study of neurological immune-mediated disorders. Whole-study results and caveats: Sharing of CDR3 amino acid sequences among expanded clones across subjects was absent, suggesting private repertoires in all groups.

The cDNA came from 5'RACE, which used 10-nucleotide random UMIs. TCRdb passed the 5' RACE reads through MiXCR, listing each CDR3 protein once. The sample yields around 37,000 distinct CDR3 sequences, roughly 15% seen once. Germline-derived CDR1 and CDR2 are SGHDT and YYEEEE. There are 15 residues in the CDR3. J gave up 6 bases and V 1 base, and 3 bases lay outside the gene matches. The sample taken for sequencing was PBMCs. The rearrangement joins TRBV5-6 to TRBJ2-2; 10 nucleotides match TRBD1. This TCR was recovered from a woman aged 45-65 years with HTLV-1-associated myelopathy (HAM/TSP). CDR3: CASSLIGQGAGELFF. CDR3 sequence (DNA): TGTGCCAGCAGCTTGATAGGACAGGGGGCCGGGGAGCTGTTTTTT.